The source of this T cell receptor beta chain is a study of T-cell memory formation after mild COVID-19. The germline V gene encodes CDR1 SGDLS and CDR2 YYNGEE. The trim removed 5 bases at V and 5 bases at J, leaving 5 bases unmatched. CDR3 length equals 13 residues. TCRdb used MiXCR to reprocess the 5' RACE reads, holding one entry per CDR3 protein. The sample records 450,000 or so distinct CDR3 sequences, 15% to 25% being singletons. This receptor was taken from an adult woman who had mild COVID-19 (a few samples of this study predate the infection). Cell type and time point are not known. The rearrangement joins TRBV9 to TRBJ2-7; 9 bases map to TRBD1. Material: PBMCs or a T cell subset sorted from them (not recorded which). Written as DNA, the CDR3 is TGTGCCAGCAGGGGACAGGGTGAAGACGAGCAGTACTTC. This translates into CASRGQGEDEQYF.